This T cell receptor (beta chain) was observed in a study of cytomegalovirus exposure and HLA in healthy donors. General study results and limits: In a later analysis, HLA-C alleles had the fewest associated TCRs, DRB1 alleles the most. A reported reduction in N-insertions relative to the 666-donor mean was seen in an Asian-associated ancestry cluster in a later analysis. Near-uniform donor sequencing depth was presumed by presence/absence analyses.

Concerning this clone itself: What it recognizes is unknown.

The CDR3 has 10 amino acids. V lost 3 bases and J 6 bases, leaving 2 bases between the germline ends. Germline loops: CDR1 DFQATT, CDR2 SNEGSKA (reference sequence). The PCR ran on 60 Vbeta and 13 Jbeta primers. Using immunoSEQ multiplex PCR, the repertoire was profiled, and TCRdb retains in-frame clones only, with some absent. This sample's table has some 34,000 clones. This chain links TRBV20-1 with TRBJ1-4, with unresolved D. The clonotype comes from a woman in her thirties or forties in good health and CMV-seropositive. The sequenced material came from PBMCs. CDR3 in amino acids: CSASDEKLFF. CDR3 DNA sequence: TGCAGTGCTAGCGATGAAAAACTGTTTTTT.